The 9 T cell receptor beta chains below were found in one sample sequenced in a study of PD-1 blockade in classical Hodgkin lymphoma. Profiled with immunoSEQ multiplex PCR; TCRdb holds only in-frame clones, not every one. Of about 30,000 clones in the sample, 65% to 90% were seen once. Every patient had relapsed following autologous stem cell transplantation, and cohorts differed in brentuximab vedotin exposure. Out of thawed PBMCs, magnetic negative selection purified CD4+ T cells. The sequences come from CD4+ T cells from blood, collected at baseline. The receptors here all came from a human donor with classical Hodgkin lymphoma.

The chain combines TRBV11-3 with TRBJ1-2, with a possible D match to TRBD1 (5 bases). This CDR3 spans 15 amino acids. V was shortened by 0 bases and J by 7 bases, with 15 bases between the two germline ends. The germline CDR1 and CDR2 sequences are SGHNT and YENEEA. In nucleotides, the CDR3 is TGTGCCAGCAGCTTAGATCTGGGGACGATAAGTGGCTACACCTTC. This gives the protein CASSLDLGTISGYTF.

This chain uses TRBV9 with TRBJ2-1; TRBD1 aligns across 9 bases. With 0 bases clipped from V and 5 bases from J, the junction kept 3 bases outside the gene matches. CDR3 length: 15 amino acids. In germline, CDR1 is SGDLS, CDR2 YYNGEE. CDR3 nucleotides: TGTGCCAGCAGCGTAGGGGGGACAGGGAACAATGAGCAGTTCTTC. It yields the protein CASSVGGTGNNEQFF.

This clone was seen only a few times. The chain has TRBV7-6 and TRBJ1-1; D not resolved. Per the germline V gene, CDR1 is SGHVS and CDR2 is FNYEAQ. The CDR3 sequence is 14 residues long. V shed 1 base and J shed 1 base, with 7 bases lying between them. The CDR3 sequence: CASSLVHGNTEAFF. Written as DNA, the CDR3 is TGTGCCAGCAGCTTAGTTCACGGGAACACTGAAGCTTTCTTT. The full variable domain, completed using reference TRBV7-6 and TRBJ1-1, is GAGVSQSPRYKVTKRGQDVALRCDPISGHVSLYWYRQALGQGPEFLTYFNYEAQQDKSGLPNDRFSAERPEGSISTLTIQRTEQRDSAMYRCASSLVHGNTEAFFGQGTRLTVV.

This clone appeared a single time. The CDR3 nucleotides read TGTGCCAGCAGTTGGGGACAGTACACTGAAGCTTTCTTT. As protein: CASSWGQYTEAFF. V gene TRBV28 combines with J gene TRBJ1-1; TRBD1 matches 7 bases. With 4 bases clipped from V and 3 bases from J, the junction kept 2 bases outside the gene matches. Germline values: CDR1 MDHEN, CDR2 SYDVKM. This CDR3 is built from 13 residues.

In DNA, the CDR3 is TGTGCCTGGAGCTTACTAGCGGGATCAGGTAATGAGCAGTTCTTC. Translated, it gives CAWSLLAGSGNEQFF. The J gene is TRBJ2-1, the V gene TRBV30; 10 bases line up with TRBD2. Germline CDR1 and CDR2: GTSNPN and SVGIG (reference sequence). This CDR3 has 15 amino acids. After removal of 3 bases from V and 7 bases from J, the junction contained 9 bases not matched to a gene.

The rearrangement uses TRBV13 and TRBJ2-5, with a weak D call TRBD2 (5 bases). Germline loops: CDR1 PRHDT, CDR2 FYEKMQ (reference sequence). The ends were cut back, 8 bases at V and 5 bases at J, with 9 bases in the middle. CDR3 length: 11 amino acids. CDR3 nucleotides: TGTGCCAGCGGGAGTTTTGAGACCCAGTACTTC. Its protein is CASGSFETQYF.

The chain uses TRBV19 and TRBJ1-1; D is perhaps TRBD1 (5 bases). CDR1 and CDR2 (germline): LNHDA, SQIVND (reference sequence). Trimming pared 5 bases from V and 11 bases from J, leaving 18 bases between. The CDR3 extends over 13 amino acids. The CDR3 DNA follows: TGTGCCAGTAGTGACCGGGACCATAGTTCGGCTTTCTTT. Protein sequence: CASSDRDHSSAFF.

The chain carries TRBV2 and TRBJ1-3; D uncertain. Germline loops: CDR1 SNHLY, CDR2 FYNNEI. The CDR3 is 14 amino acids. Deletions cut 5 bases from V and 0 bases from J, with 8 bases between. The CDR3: CASSPESSGNTIYF. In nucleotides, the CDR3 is TGTGCCAGCAGTCCTGAAAGCTCTGGAAACACCATATATTTT.

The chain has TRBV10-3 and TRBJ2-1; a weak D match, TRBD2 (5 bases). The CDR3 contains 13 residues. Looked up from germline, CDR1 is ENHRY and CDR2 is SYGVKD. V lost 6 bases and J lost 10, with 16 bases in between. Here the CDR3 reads CAISARLEAEQFF. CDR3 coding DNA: TGTGCCATCAGCGCCAGGTTGGAGGCCGAGCAGTTCTTC.